These 11 T cell receptor beta chains came from one sample sequenced in a study of T cells in Graves' hyperthyroidism and ophthalmopathy. Using RNA transcripts as the source, TCR beta CDR3 regions were amplified. A set of HTBI primers served as the primers for a first-round RT-PCR of the TCR CDR3. MiXCR, applied by TCRdb to the multiplex PCR reads, yields one record per CDR3 protein. The sample consists of about 690,000 distinct CDR3 sequences, roughly 17% of them appearing once. Source material: blood. The receptors derive from a middle-aged man with Graves' hyperthyroidism.

This clonotype showed up many times. The rearrangement links TRBV28 to TRBJ2-3; 11 bases agree with TRBD2. The CDR3 has 16 amino acids. V trimming: 2 bases; J trimming: 5 bases; junction bases outside the gene matches: 6. Germline assignment: CDR1 MDHEN and CDR2 SYDVKM. The CDR3 here is CASSLLLAGVGDTQYF. CDR3 sequence (DNA): TGTGCCAGCAGTTTACTACTAGCGGGAGTGGGAGATACGCAGTATTTT.

This sequence joins TRBV6-2 or TRBV6-3 and TRBJ2-2; 11 bases are shared with TRBD1. The CDR3 is 14 amino acids. Germline V gene sequence: CDR1 MNHEY, CDR2 SVGEGT. Trimming removed 7 bases from V and 7 bases from J; junction bases left unmatched: 5. The CDR3 protein is CASMDRGRGGELFF. The CDR3, as DNA: TGTGCCAGCATGGACAGGGGGCGCGGCGGGGAGCTGTTTTTT.

Many counts were recorded for this clonotype. The V call is TRBV5-1, the J call TRBJ2-7; 7 nucleotides align to TRBD1. This CDR3 has 11 residues. Germline CDR1 SGHRS, CDR2 YFSETQ. Trimming removed 4 bases from V and 7 bases from J; junction bases left unmatched: 2. The CDR3 nucleotides are TGCGCCAGCAGCCAACAGGGGGAGCAGTACTTC. This codes for CASSQQGEQYF.

This chain uses TRBV18 with TRBJ1-1; no definite D call. There are 15 residues in the CDR3. CDR1 is KGHSH and CDR2 is LQKENI in the germline V gene. With 5 bases removed from V and 1 base from J, the gap between germline ends came to 14 bases. The CDR3 protein is CASSLGTVKNTEAFF. As DNA, the CDR3 is TGTGCCAGCTCATTGGGAACAGTTAAGAACACTGAAGCTTTCTTT.

This clonotype appeared many times. This chain connects TRBV11-1 to TRBJ1-5, with no clear D. The V gene lost 5 bases and the J gene lost 0 bases, with 11 bases spanning the gap. The germline CDR1 and CDR2 sequences are SGHAT and FQDESV (reference sequence). CDR3 size: 15 residues. The DNA for the CDR3 is TGTGCCAGCAGCCTCGACGCATATAGCAATCAGCCCCAGCATTTT. Residues: CASSLDAYSNQPQHF. The full variable domain, rest sourced from reference TRBV11-1 and TRBJ1-5, is EAEVAQSPRYKITEKSQAVAFWCDPISGHATLYWYRQILGQGPELLVQFQDESVVDDSQLPKDRFSAERLKGVDSTLKIQPAELGDSAMYLCASSLDAYSNQPQHFGDGTRLSIL.

This clonotype came up a few times. As DNA, the CDR3 is TGTGCCAGCAGCGCCACGGGACTAGCGAGAATCACAGATACGCAGTATTTT. It translates to CASSATGLARITDTQYF. The J gene is TRBJ2-3, the V gene TRBV9, with 10 bases aligning to TRBD2. Germline-derived CDR1 and CDR2 are SGDLS and YYNGEE. This CDR3 is built from 17 residues. V dropped 3 bases and J dropped 2; count of bases not matched to a gene: 9. The full variable domain, rest sourced from reference TRBV9 and TRBJ2-3, is DSGVTQTPKHLITATGQRVTLRCSPRSGDLSVYWYQQSLDQGLQFLIQYYNGEERAKGNILERFSAQQFPDLHSELNLSSLELGDSALYFCASSATGLARITDTQYFGPGTRLTVL.

The table lists this clonotype with a few counts. A much larger clone is a single base away; this may be a read error. This chain joins TRBV2 and TRBJ2-7; D may be TRBD1 (5 bases). The CDR3 is 15 residues long. Germline V lookup: CDR1 SNHLY, CDR2 FYNNEI. The CDR3 nucleotides read TGTGCCAGCAGGTCGCCCAGGGCGAGGTCCTGCGAGCAGTACTTC. Its protein product is CASRSPRARSCEQYF.

This clonotype was seen ten or more times. V and J are TRBV27 and TRBJ2-2; TRBD2 might be the D (6 bases). Deletions cut 6 bases from V and 0 bases from J, with 11 bases between. Germline CDR1 reads MNHEY; CDR2 reads SMNVEV (reference sequence). The CDR3 spans 15 residues. CDR3 in amino acids: CASRISGANTGELFF. The DNA for the CDR3 is TGTGCCAGCAGAATTAGCGGAGCGAACACCGGGGAGCTGTTTTTT.

This clonotype was detected a few times. The V call is TRBV5-1, the J call TRBJ2-6; 10 bases align to TRBD1. This CDR3 spans 17 amino acids. Trimming at V came to 4 bases and at J to 4 bases, leaving 8 bases not matched to a gene. The germline CDR1 and CDR2 sequences are SGHRS and YFSETQ. The CDR3 DNA is TGCGCCAGCAGCCAAGGGACAGGGGATTCCGGGGCCAACGTCCTGACTTTC. Protein product: CASSQGTGDSGANVLTF. Full variable domain (remainder filled in from reference TRBV5-1 and TRBJ2-6): KAGVTQTPRYLIKTRGQQVTLSCSPISGHRSVSWYQQTPGQGLQFLFEYFSETQRNKGNFPGRFSGRQFSNSRSEMNVSTLELGDSALYLCASSQGTGDSGANVLTFGAGSRLTVL.

This clonotype was counted at least ten times. The rearrangement uses TRBV11-2 and TRBJ2-1; 9 bases map to TRBD2. Trimming took 5 bases from V and 4 from J; bases not matched to a gene: 15. Per the germline V gene, CDR1 is SGHAT and CDR2 is FQNNGV. The length of the CDR3 is 18 residues. CDR3 protein: CASSQASSGSFKYNEQFF. The CDR3, as DNA: TGTGCCAGCAGCCAGGCGAGTAGCGGGAGTTTCAAATACAATGAGCAGTTCTTC.

This clonotype appeared a few times. This chain joins TRBV5-1 and TRBJ1-2; D may be TRBD1 (5 bases). CDR3 size: 17 residues. Germline assignment: CDR1 SGHRS and CDR2 YFSETQ. V was clipped by 4 bases and J by 4 bases, with 23 bases between them. The DNA of the CDR3 is TGCGCCAGCAGCCGAATTCATACAGGAAGACAGATCTATGGCTACACCTTC. This translates into CASSRIHTGRQIYGYTF.